This T cell receptor (beta chain) was sequenced for a study of cytomegalovirus exposure and HLA in healthy donors. Study-level information: The 120 validation repertoires, a later analysis reported, used the same platform as the roughly 660 repertoires from the first cohort.

This clone was seen once. Its matching antigen is unknown. Measured with immunoSEQ multiplex PCR; TCRdb has only the in-frame clones, and not every one. The table shows about 160,000 clones, with around 96% occurring only once. The germline V gene has CDR1 SEHNR and CDR2 FQNEAQ (reference sequence). The CDR3 has 13 amino acids. With 5 bases removed from V and 3 bases from J, the gap between germline ends came to 10 bases. Findings and limits, study-wide: Whilst most TCR sequences proved rare, a subset of public TCRs occurred across many donors. Cytomegalovirus-associated status was assigned to fewer than 200 TCR beta chains. It was reportedly the case that the classifier diagnosed cytomegalovirus status with high specificity and sensitivity.

The source of this sequence is a woman between 18 and 29 years old in good health and CMV-seronegative. Sample: PBMCs. V gene TRBV7-9 combines with J gene TRBJ1-1, with D perhaps TRBD1 (5 bases). The CDR3, as DNA: TGTGCCAGCAGCCCTCAGGGTGACACTGAAGCTTTCTTT. It specifies CASSPQGDTEAFF.